This T cell receptor beta chain emerged from a study of shared clonotypes between healthy human individuals. Positively selected for CCR7, the CD45RO-negative cells used as naive CD8 cells excluded terminally differentiated effector memory CD45RA+ cells. The study, taken as a whole, reports: For sorted subsets, rarefaction showed incomplete sequencing despite large depth. The low donor count limited represented genetic and exposure-history diversity. Memory subsets had estimated richness that was generally smaller than that of naive subsets.

The DNA input per sorted-subset replicate PCR was 200 ng, corresponding to some 33,000 T cell genomes. TCRdb's table, derived via immunoSEQ multiplex PCR, lists solely in-frame clones and lacks some. This table has around 2.1 million clones, about 93% appearing once. Remarks on this clone: Its matching antigen is unknown.

Sequencing was done on a sample of naive CD8+ T cells from PBMCs. The receptor was derived from a young man in good health. Some clones in this sample may be carry-over from other donors' samples.

The CDR3 protein is CAIEVGGDSEQYF. The CDR3 nucleotides are TGTGCCATCGAAGTCGGGGGGGATTCCGAGCAGTACTTC. The rearrangement joins TRBV7-9 to TRBJ2-7, with 8 bases lining up with TRBD2. Germline CDR1 and CDR2: SEHNR and FQNEAQ (reference sequence). The CDR3 totals 13 residues. The V and J ends lost 10 bases and 6 bases, in that order; junction bases with no gene match: 11.